This record looks at one T cell receptor (beta chain) sequence and its context. The antigen is not known. Libraries were prepared by immunoSEQ multiplex PCR; TCRdb keeps only in-frame clonotypes and omits some of them. Altogether just under 95,000 clones are present, approximately 91% being singletons, with the ten largest covering more than 10%. This sample was included in a study of T cell responses to AZD1222 COVID-19 vaccine. Study-wide results and caveats: The donor group comprised mostly white British people and more females; the analysis possibly underestimated clonal diversity. Repertoire collection took place solely once the T cell response had peaked.

Germline V CDR1 and CDR2: SGHVS, FQNEAQ. Trimming cost V 5 bases and J 4 bases; bases outside gene matches: 6. The CDR3 has 16 amino acids. The chain combines TRBV7-8 with TRBJ2-3; 13 nucleotides match TRBD2. The receptor was derived from an adult in good health. The sequenced sample was peripheral blood, obtained on day 0 of AZD1222 vaccination. The CDR3 DNA reads TGTGCCAGCAGCGAAAGACTAGCGGGGGGATCAGATACGCAGTATTTT. Translation gives CASSERLAGGSDTQYF. The full variable domain, rest sourced from reference TRBV7-8 and TRBJ2-3, is GAGVSQSPRYKVAKRGQDVALRCDPISGHVSLFWYQQALGQGPEFLTYFQNEAQLDKSGLPSDRFFAERPEGSVSTLKIQRTQQEDSAVYLCASSERLAGGSDTQYFGPGTRLTVL.